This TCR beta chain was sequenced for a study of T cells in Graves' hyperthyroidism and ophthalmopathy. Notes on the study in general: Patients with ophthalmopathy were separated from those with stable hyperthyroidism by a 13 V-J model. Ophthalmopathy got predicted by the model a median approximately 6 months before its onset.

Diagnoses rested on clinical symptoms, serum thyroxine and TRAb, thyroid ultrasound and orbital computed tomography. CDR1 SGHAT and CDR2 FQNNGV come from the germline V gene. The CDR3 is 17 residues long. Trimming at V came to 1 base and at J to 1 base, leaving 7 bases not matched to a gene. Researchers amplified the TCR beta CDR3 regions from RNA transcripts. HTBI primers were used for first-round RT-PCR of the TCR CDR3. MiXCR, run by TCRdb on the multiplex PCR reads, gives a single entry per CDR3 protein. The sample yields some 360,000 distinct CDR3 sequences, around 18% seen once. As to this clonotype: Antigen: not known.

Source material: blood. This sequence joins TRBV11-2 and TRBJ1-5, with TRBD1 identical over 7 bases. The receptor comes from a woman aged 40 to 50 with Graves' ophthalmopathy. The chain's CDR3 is CASSLGSGQKSNQPQHF. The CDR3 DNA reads TGTGCCAGCAGCTTAGGTTCGGGACAGAAAAGCAATCAGCCCCAGCATTTT.